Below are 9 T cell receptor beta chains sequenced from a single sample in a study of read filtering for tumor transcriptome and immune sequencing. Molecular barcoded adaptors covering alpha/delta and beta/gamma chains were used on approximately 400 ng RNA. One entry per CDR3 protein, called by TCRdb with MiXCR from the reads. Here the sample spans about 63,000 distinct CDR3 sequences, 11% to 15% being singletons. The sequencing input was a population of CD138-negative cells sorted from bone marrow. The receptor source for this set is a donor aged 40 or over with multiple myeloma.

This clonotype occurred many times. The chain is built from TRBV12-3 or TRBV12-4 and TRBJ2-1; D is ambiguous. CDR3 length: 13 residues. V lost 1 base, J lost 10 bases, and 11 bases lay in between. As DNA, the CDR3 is TGTGCCAGCAGTTTAGACCGGGCCGGGGAGCAGTTCTTC. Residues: CASSLDRAGEQFF.

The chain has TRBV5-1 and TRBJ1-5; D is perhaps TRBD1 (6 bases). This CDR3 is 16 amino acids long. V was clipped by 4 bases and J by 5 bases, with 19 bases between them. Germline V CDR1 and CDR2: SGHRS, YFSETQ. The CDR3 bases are TGCGCCAGCAGCGCAGGGACAACCCGAGATGATCAGCCCCAGCATTTT. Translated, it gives CASSAGTTRDDQPQHF.

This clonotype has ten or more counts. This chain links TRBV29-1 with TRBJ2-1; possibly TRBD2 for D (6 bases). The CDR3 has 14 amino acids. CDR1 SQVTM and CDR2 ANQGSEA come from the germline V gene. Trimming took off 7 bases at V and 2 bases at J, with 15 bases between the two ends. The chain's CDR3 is CSDRGGGTYNEQFF. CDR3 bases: TGCAGCGATCGGGGAGGCGGTACCTACAATGAGCAGTTCTTC.

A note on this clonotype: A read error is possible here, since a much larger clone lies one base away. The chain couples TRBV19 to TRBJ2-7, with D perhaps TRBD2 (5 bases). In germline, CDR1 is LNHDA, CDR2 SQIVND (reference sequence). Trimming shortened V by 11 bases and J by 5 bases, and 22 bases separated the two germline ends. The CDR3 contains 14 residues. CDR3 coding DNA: TGTGCCCCCTTCAGTCCGGGGAGAGGAAACGAGCAGTACTTC. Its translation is CAPFSPGRGNEQYF.

CDR3 region: CASSQGTGRDNEQFF. In DNA, the CDR3 is TGCGCCAGCAGCCAAGGGACAGGGAGAGACAATGAGCAGTTCTTC. V is TRBV5-1 and J is TRBJ2-1; TRBD1 matches at 9 bases. V dropped 4 bases and J dropped 5; count of bases not matched to a gene: 7. The germline V gene has CDR1 SGHRS and CDR2 YFSETQ. This CDR3 spans 15 amino acids.

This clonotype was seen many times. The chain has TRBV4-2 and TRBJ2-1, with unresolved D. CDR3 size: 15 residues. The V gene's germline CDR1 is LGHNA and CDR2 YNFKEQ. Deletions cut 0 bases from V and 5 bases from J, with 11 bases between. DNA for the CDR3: TGTGCCAGCAGCCAAGATATTGGGCCGGACAATGAGCAGTTCTTC. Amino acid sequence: CASSQDIGPDNEQFF.

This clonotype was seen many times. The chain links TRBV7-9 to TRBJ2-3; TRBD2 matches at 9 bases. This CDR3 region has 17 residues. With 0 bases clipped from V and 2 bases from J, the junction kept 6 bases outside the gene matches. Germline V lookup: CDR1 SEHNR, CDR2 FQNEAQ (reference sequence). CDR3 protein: CASSLASTSGNTDTQYF. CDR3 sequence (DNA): TGTGCCAGCAGCTTAGCTTCGACTAGCGGTAACACAGATACGCAGTATTTT. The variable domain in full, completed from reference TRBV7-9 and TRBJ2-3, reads DTGVSQNPRHKITKRGQNVTFRCDPISEHNRLYWYRQTLGQGPEFLTYFQNEAQLEKSRLLSDRFSAERPKGSFSTLEIQRTEQGDSAMYLCASSLASTSGNTDTQYFGPGTRLTVL.

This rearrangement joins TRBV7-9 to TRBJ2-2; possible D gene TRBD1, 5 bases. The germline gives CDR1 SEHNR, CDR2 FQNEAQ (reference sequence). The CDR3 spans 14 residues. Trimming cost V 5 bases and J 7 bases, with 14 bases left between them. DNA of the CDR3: TGTGCCAGCAGCGAAGTGCAGGGCTTCGGGGAGCTGTTTTTT. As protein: CASSEVQGFGELFF.

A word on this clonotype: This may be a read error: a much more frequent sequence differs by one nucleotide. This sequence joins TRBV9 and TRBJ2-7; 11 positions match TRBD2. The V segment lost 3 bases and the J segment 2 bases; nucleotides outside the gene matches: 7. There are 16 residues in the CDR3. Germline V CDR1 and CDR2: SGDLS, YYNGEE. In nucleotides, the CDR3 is TGTGCCAGCAGCGCGAGCCTGGGACTAGCGGCCTACGAGCAGTACTTC. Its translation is CASSASLGLAAYEQYF.